The 28 T cell receptor beta chains listed next were all sequenced from one sample in a study of T-cell reconstitution after alpha-beta-depleted transplantation in children. Unique molecular identifiers were incorporated into the prepared TCRbeta library. TCRdb reprocessed the PCR reads with MiXCR, giving one entry per CDR3 protein. There are approximately 150,000 distinct CDR3 sequences in the sample; around 8.8% occur only once, and 15% to 20% lies in the top ten. The sample consisted of PBMCs, mostly from graft donor cells, taken 180 days after TCRalphabeta/CD19-depleted stem cell transplant. All receptors come from a female patient aged 2 to 10 who had a stem cell transplant for congenital amegakaryocytic thrombocytopenia, so the T cells may come from the graft donor.

Many counts were recorded for this clonotype. The gene calls are TRBV28 and TRBJ2-7, with a tentative D call TRBD1 (6 bases). CDR1 and CDR2 from the germline V gene are MDHEN and SYDVKM. This CDR3 comprises 14 residues. With 6 bases removed from V and 2 bases from J, the gap between germline ends came to 14 bases. The CDR3 sequence: CASSSWGQTYEQYF. Here the CDR3 DNA reads TGTGCCAGCAGCTCATGGGGGCAAACCTACGAGCAGTACTTC.

This clonotype was detected only a few times. V and J are TRBV6-5 and TRBJ1-1; D not certain. The germline V and J ends were trimmed by 0 bases and 0 bases, with 8 bases remaining between them. This CDR3 is built from 15 residues. Germline CDR1 is MNHEY and CDR2 is SVGAGI. The CDR3 bases are TGTGCCAGCAGTTACTCTACAGAGATGAACACTGAAGCTTTCTTT. Translating gives CASSYSTEMNTEAFF.

This clonotype was observed many times. The chain is built from TRBV5-5 and TRBJ1-6; possible D gene TRBD1, 5 bases. Per the germline V gene, CDR1 is SGHKS and CDR2 is YYEKEE (reference sequence). Trimming left V 2 bases short and J 0 bases short, with 15 bases between. This CDR3 contains 18 residues. The CDR3 region is CASSLTGTRRSYNSPLHF. The CDR3 nucleotides read TGTGCCAGCAGCTTAACCGGGACCAGACGCTCCTATAATTCACCCCTCCACTTT.

The chain couples TRBV5-1 to TRBJ2-7; D may match TRBD1 or TRBD2 (5 bases each). V dropped 0 bases and J dropped 3 bases, with 13 bases sitting between them. CDR1 and CDR2 from the germline V gene are SGHRS and YFSETQ. CDR3 length equals 15 residues. DNA for the CDR3: TGCGCCAGCAGCTTGGAGGGGACGGCGGACTACGAGCAGTACTTC. Its protein is CASSLEGTADYEQYF.

This clonotype was observed at least ten times. The chain employs TRBV11-2 and TRBJ2-1; 7 nucleotides match TRBD2. This CDR3 comprises 14 residues. Germline V gives CDR1 SGHAT, CDR2 FQNNGV. J was trimmed by 8 bases and V by 1 base; bases with no gene match: 5. Written as DNA, the CDR3 is TGTGCCAGCAGCTTAGTCGGCGGGAGTTATGAGCAGTTCTTC. As protein: CASSLVGGSYEQFF. Full variable domain (rest looked up from reference TRBV11-2 and TRBJ2-1): EAGVAQSPRYKIIEKRQSVAFWCNPISGHATLYWYQQILGQGPKLLIQFQNNGVVDDSQLPKDRFSAERLKGVDSTLKIQPAKLEDSAVYLCASSLVGGSYEQFFGPGTRLTVL.

This clonotype showed up just once. Being one base from a much bigger clone, this may be a read error. The chain combines TRBV20-1 with TRBJ2-7; TRBD2 matches at 8 bases. The CDR3 loop spans 15 amino acids. The germline gives CDR1 DFQATT, CDR2 SNEGSKA (reference sequence). The CDR3 coding sequence is TGCAGAGCTAGCTCCCGGGAGGGATTTAAGTACGAGCAGTACTTC. As protein: CRASSREGFKYEQYF.

About this clonotype: This could be a read error, since a much larger clone is one nucleotide away. The rearrangement links TRBV6-2 or TRBV6-3 to TRBJ2-4; TRBD1 or TRBD2 may be the D gene (6 bases each). Germline V lookup: CDR1 MNHEY, CDR2 SVGEGT. There are 15 residues in the CDR3. V was trimmed by 6 bases and J by 8 bases, leaving 20 bases between them. Written as DNA, the CDR3 is TGTGCCAGCAGGCCCCTCGGGGGCCAAGGAGACATTCAGTACTTC. It is translated as CASRPLGGQGDIQYF.

The chain employs TRBV5-5 and TRBJ2-1; D is unresolved. Trimming cost V 4 bases and J 7 bases, with 9 bases left between them. The CDR3 covers 12 residues. Germline V gene sequence: CDR1 SGHKS, CDR2 YYEKEE (reference sequence). Here the CDR3 reads CASSMTWNEQFF. The CDR3 coding sequence is TGTGCCAGCAGCATGACTTGGAATGAGCAGTTCTTC.

This clonotype was seen only a few times. The CDR3 region is CSARDPGTSGGRYNEQFF. The CDR3 bases are TGCAGTGCTAGAGATCCCGGGACTAGCGGGGGGCGGTACAATGAGCAGTTCTTC. This chain uses TRBV20-1 with TRBJ2-1, with 15 bases aligning to TRBD2. This CDR3 spans 18 amino acids. Germline V CDR1 and CDR2: DFQATT, SNEGSKA (reference sequence). The junction had 7 bases not matched to a gene; V was cut back by 0 bases and J by 4 bases.

A few counts support this clonotype. The chain has TRBV3-1 and TRBJ2-1; 14 bases are shared with TRBD2. The length of the CDR3 is 14 residues. Germline V CDR1 and CDR2: LGHDT, YNNKEL (reference sequence). The V and J ends lost 8 bases and 7 bases, in that order; junction bases with no gene match: 4. CDR3 residues: CASRRTSGGNEQFF. The DNA for the CDR3 is TGTGCCAGCCGGAGGACTAGCGGGGGGAATGAGCAGTTCTTC.

This clonotype was counted ten times or more. The chain has TRBV20-1 and TRBJ2-3; TRBD2 agrees at 14 bases. The CDR3 sequence is 15 residues long. Germline lookup yields CDR1 DFQATT and CDR2 SNEGSKA (reference sequence). Losses at the gene ends were 4 bases for V and 4 bases for J; bases not matched to a gene: 4. Here the CDR3 DNA reads TGCAGTGCTAATGGACTAGCGGGAGGAGCAGATACGCAGTATTTT. Its translation is CSANGLAGGADTQYF.

This clonotype was seen ten or more times. The chain joins TRBV12-3 or TRBV12-4 to TRBJ1-2, with TRBD1 as a possible D gene (6 bases). Trimming removed 8 bases from V and 3 bases from J, with 10 bases in between. CDR3 length: 12 amino acids. DNA for the CDR3: TGTGCCAGCCAATGGACAGACTATGGCTACACCTTC. It yields the protein CASQWTDYGYTF.

V usage is TRBV7-9 and J usage is TRBJ2-3, with 8 positions matching TRBD2. The CDR3 is made up of 17 amino acids. V was clipped by 4 bases and J by 0 bases; unmatched bases: 9. CDR1 is SEHNR and CDR2 is FQNEAQ in the germline V gene (reference sequence). The CDR3 reads CASSSTPGGGSTDTQYF. CDR3 nucleotide sequence: TGTGCCAGCAGCTCAACCCCAGGCGGGGGGAGCACAGATACGCAGTATTTT.

This clonotype was observed at least ten times. The gene calls are TRBV6-5 and TRBJ2-5, with D uncertain. There are 12 residues in the CDR3. Trimming pared 2 bases from V and 4 bases from J, leaving 5 bases between. Germline-derived CDR1 and CDR2 are MNHEY and SVGAGI. The CDR3, as DNA: TGTGCCAGCAGTTACCCGAGAGAGACCCAGTACTTC. Encoded protein: CASSYPRETQYF.

There are many counts of this clonotype. The CDR3 reads CSGGKNTGELFF. DNA for the CDR3: TGCAGTGGAGGGAAAAACACCGGGGAGCTGTTTTTT. V is TRBV20-1 and J is TRBJ2-2; D perhaps matches TRBD2 (5 bases). Germline V gene sequence: CDR1 DFQATT, CDR2 SNEGSKA (reference sequence). The V end lost 7 bases, the J end lost 2 bases, and 8 bases lay between the germline ends. The length of the CDR3 is 12 residues.

V and J are TRBV29-1 and TRBJ2-5; tentatively, D is TRBD1 (6 bases). Trimming took 3 bases from V and 1 from J, leaving 18 bases between them. The CDR3 has 16 amino acids. The V gene's germline CDR1 is SQVTM and CDR2 ANQGSEA. CDR3 bases: TGCAGCGTTGACAATGATGGGAGAGGGGGCCAAGAGACCCAGTACTTC. This translates into CSVDNDGRGGQETQYF.

Many counts were recorded for this clonotype. The chain joins TRBV19 to TRBJ2-2; D remains unclear. The germline V gene has CDR1 LNHDA and CDR2 SQIVND (reference sequence). Trimming took off 8 bases at V and 2 bases at J, with 12 bases between the two ends. The CDR3 has 14 residues. DNA for the CDR3: TGTGCCAGTTGTCGGACGATCAACACCGGGGAGCTGTTTTTT. It translates to CASCRTINTGELFF.

To note about this clonotype: A read error is possible here, since a much larger clone lies one base away. The rearrangement joins TRBV20-1 to TRBJ2-7; TRBD1 is a possible D gene (6 bases). The CDR3 sequence is 14 residues long. V lost 5 bases and J lost 6, with 20 bases in between. Per germline, CDR1 DFQATT and CDR2 SNEGSKA (reference sequence). The CDR3 bases are TGCAGTGCTGGATCCGGGACAATAACCTGCGAGCAGTACTTC. This encodes CSAGSGTITCEQYF.

This clonotype has at least ten counts. This sequence joins TRBV20-1 and TRBJ2-1; TRBD2 matches 10 bases. This CDR3 contains 14 residues. Losses at the gene ends were 1 base for V and 4 bases for J; bases not matched to a gene: 1. In germline, CDR1 is DFQATT, CDR2 SNEGSKA (reference sequence). The CDR3 DNA reads as TGCAGTGCTAGAGGGACTAGCGGATACAATGAGCAGTTCTTC. Protein: CSARGTSGYNEQFF.

This clonotype came up many times. The chain uses TRBV20-1 and TRBJ1-1, with D possibly being TRBD1 (5 bases). The CDR3 length is 12 residues. Trimming pared 6 bases from V and 1 base from J, leaving 9 bases between. CDR1 DFQATT and CDR2 SNEGSKA come from the germline V gene (reference sequence). The CDR3 DNA reads as TGCAGTGCGAACGGACAGAACACTGAAGCTTTCTTT. Its protein is CSANGQNTEAFF.

By its share, this clonotype is medium-sized. The chain is built from TRBV12-3 or TRBV12-4 and TRBJ2-5; 8 positions match TRBD1. The junction had 4 bases not matched to a gene; V was cut back by 6 bases and J by 4 bases. The CDR3 is 13 amino acids. The CDR3, as DNA: TGTGCCAGCAGCTTGACAGGGGTAGAGACCCAGTACTTC. Translated, it gives CASSLTGVETQYF.

The rearrangement joins TRBV5-1 to TRBJ2-1; D is perhaps TRBD2 (6 bases). The germline V gene has CDR1 SGHRS and CDR2 YFSETQ. Trimming removed 2 bases at V and 4 bases at J, with 22 bases between. The CDR3 covers 18 residues. In nucleotides, the CDR3 is TGCGCCAGCAGCTTAAAAACCGGGAGAAAAATATTATACAATGAGCAGTTCTTC. Its translation is CASSLKTGRKILYNEQFF.

This clonotype has ten or more counts. This chain links TRBV20-1 with TRBJ2-7; tentatively, D is TRBD1 (5 bases). Germline CDR1 is DFQATT and CDR2 is SNEGSKA (reference sequence). V gave up 6 bases and J gave up 6 bases, with 18 bases separating them. This CDR3 contains 13 residues. In DNA, the CDR3 is TGCAGTGCCGCCTCGACAGCCGCCTTCGAGCAGTACTTC. Protein: CSAASTAAFEQYF.

In this sample, this clonotype turned up many times. The V call is TRBV6-2 or TRBV6-3, the J call TRBJ2-7; the match to TRBD2 covers 7 bases. After removal of 6 bases from V and 4 bases from J, the junction contained 15 bases not matched to a gene. CDR3 length: 16 residues. CDR1 is MNHEY, CDR2 SVGEGT, per germline. Written as DNA, the CDR3 is TGTGCCAGCAGCCCCACCACGCGGGGGAAAGTTTACGAGCAGTACTTC. Protein: CASSPTTRGKVYEQYF.

The V call is TRBV21-1, the J call TRBJ1-2. TRBV21-1 is flagged as a pseudogene. The CDR3 has 15 residues. The CDR3 nucleotides are TGTGCCAGCAGCAAAGCGCAAGGGACCCTCTATGGCTACACCTTC. Encoded protein: CASSKAQGTLYGYTF.

This clonotype was seen many times. The V gene is TRBV3-1, the J gene TRBJ1-1; no clear D gene. Germline V gene sequence: CDR1 LGHDT, CDR2 YNNKEL (reference sequence). Between the trimmed V and J ends, which lost 2 bases and 1 base, there was a span of 5 bases. This CDR3 is built from 13 residues. The CDR3 is CASSQYENTEAFF. CDR3 nucleotides: TGTGCCAGCAGCCAATATGAGAACACTGAAGCTTTCTTT.

This clonotype appeared many times. V is TRBV29-1 and J is TRBJ2-1, with 12 bases that match TRBD2. CDR1 and CDR2 from the germline V gene are SQVTM and ANQGSEA. The CDR3 spans 15 residues. J gave up 13 bases and V 7 bases, and 17 bases lay outside the gene matches. The CDR3 sequence: CSGRGLTSGSSSQFF. The DNA for the CDR3 is TGCAGCGGGCGGGGATTGACTAGCGGGAGTAGCTCCCAGTTCTTC.

This clonotype was seen a handful of times. The chain employs TRBV3-1 and TRBJ1-4; D is perhaps TRBD1 (6 bases). Germline CDR1 reads LGHDT; CDR2 reads YNNKEL (reference sequence). The V and J ends lost 0 bases and 7 bases respectively, with 12 bases between them. The CDR3 has 15 residues. CDR3 sequence (DNA): TGTGCCAGCAGCCAAGATCCAGGGGTGGGTGAAAAACTGTTTTTT. It encodes CASSQDPGVGEKLFF.